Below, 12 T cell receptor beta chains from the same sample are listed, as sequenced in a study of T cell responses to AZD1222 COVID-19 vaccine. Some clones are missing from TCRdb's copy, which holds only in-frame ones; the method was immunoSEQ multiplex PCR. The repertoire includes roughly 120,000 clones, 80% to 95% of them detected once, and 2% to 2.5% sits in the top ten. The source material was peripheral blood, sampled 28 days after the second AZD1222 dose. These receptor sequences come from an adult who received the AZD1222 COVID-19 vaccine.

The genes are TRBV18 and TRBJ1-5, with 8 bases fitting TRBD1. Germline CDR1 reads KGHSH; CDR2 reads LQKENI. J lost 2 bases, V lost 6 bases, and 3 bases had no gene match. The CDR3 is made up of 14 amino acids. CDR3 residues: CASSLTGGNQPQHF. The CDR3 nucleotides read TGTGCCAGCTCGCTGACAGGGGGCAATCAGCCCCAGCATTTT.

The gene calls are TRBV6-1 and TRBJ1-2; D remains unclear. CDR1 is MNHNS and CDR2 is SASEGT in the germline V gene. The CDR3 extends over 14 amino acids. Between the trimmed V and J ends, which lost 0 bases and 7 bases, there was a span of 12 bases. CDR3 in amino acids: CASSEAWNEGGYTF. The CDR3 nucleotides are TGTGCCAGCAGTGAAGCGTGGAATGAAGGTGGCTACACCTTC.

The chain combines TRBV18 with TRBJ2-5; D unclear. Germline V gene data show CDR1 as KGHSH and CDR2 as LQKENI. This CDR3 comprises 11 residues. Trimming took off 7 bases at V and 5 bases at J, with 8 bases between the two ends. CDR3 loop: CASFLGETQYF. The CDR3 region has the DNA TGTGCCAGCTTTCTGGGCGAGACCCAGTACTTC. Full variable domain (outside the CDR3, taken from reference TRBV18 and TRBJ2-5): NAGVMQNPRHLVRRRGQEARLRCSPMKGHSHVYWYRQLPEEGLKFMVYLQKENIIDESGMPKERFSAEFPKEGPSILRIQQVVRGDSAAYFCASFLGETQYFGPGTRLLVL.

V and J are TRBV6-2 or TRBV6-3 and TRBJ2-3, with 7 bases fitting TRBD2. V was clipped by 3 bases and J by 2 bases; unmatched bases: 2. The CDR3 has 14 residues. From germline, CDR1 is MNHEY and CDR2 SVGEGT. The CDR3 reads CASSYTSDTDTQYF. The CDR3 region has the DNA TGTGCCAGCAGTTATACTAGCGACACAGATACGCAGTATTTT.

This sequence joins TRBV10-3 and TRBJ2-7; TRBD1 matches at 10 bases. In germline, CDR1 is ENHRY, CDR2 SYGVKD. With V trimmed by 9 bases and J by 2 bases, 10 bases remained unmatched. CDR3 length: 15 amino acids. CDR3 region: CAMRPTGTGAYEQYF. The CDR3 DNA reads TGTGCCATGAGACCGACCGGGACAGGGGCCTACGAGCAGTACTTC.

The CDR3 sequence is CASSPTGGSDTGELFF. CDR3 nucleotide sequence: TGTGCCAGCTCACCTACCGGGGGATCGGACACCGGGGAGCTGTTTTTT. The chain couples TRBV18 to TRBJ2-2; a possible D gene is TRBD2 (6 bases). Trimming removed 3 bases from V and 3 bases from J, with 14 bases in between. This CDR3 region has 16 residues. Germline CDR1 is KGHSH and CDR2 is LQKENI.

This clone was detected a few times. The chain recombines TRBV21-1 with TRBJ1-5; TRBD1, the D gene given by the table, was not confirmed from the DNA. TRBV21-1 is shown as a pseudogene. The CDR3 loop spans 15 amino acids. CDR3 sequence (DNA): TGTGCCAGCAGCCCACCGACAGGGTGCAATCAGCCCCAGCATTTT. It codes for CASSPPTGCNQPQHF.

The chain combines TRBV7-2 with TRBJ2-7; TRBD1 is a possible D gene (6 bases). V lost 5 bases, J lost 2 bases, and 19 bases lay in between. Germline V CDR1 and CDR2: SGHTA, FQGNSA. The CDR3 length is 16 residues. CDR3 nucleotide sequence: TGTGCCAGCAGCCCGGGACAAAAGGTGGGAACCTACGAGCAGTACTTC. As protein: CASSPGQKVGTYEQYF.

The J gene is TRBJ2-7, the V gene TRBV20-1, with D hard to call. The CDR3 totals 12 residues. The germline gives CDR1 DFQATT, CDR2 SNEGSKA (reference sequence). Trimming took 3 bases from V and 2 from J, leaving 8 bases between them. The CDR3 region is CSASVQAYEQYF. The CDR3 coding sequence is TGCAGTGCTAGTGTTCAGGCCTACGAGCAGTACTTC.

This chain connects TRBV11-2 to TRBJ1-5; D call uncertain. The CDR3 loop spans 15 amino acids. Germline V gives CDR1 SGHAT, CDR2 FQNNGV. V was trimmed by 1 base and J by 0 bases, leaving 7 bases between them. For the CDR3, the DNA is TGTGCCAGCAGCTTAGGGCACCTTAGCAATCAGCCCCAGCATTTT. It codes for CASSLGHLSNQPQHF.

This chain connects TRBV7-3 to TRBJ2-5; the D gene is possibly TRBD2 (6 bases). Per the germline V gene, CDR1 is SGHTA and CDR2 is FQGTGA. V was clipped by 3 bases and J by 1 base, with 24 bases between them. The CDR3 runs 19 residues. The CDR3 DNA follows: TGTGCCAGCAGCTTGGATCGCGGGAACAATATATTAGGCCAAGAGACCCAGTACTTC. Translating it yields CASSLDRGNNILGQETQYF.

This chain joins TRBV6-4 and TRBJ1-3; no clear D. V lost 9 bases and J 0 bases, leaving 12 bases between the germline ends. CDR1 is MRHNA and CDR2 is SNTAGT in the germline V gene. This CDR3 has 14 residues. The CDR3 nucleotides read TGTGCCAGGGGGAAAGCTAACTCTGGAAACACCATATATTTT. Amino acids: CARGKANSGNTIYF.